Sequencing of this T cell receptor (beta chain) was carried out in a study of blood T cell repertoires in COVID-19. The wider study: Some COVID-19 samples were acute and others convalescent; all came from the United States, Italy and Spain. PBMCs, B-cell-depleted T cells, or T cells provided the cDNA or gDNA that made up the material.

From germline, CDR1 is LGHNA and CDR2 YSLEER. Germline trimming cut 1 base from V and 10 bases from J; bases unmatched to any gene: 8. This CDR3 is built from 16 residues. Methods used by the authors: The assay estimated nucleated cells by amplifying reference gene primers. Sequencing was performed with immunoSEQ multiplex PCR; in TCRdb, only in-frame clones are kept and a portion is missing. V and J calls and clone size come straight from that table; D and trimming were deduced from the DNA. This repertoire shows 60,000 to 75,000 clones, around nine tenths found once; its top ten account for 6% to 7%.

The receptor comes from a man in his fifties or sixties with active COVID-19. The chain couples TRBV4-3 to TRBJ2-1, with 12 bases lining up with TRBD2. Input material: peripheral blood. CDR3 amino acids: CASSQGPSGGAREQFF. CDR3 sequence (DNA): TGCGCCAGCAGCCAAGGGCCTAGCGGGGGGGCGAGGGAGCAGTTCTTC.